A selection of T cell receptor beta chains follows, all from one sample in a study of cytomegalovirus exposure and HLA in healthy donors. Assay used: immunoSEQ multiplex PCR; TCRdb lists only in-frame clones, some missing. The sample includes roughly 170,000 clones, roughly 70% of them seen just once. Sample: PBMCs. The receptors shown here come from a girl aged 10 to 17 in good health and CMV-seronegative. CDR3s include the opening cysteine and the closing phenylalanine or tryptophan. The order of the fields is CDR3 length, V gene, clone size, J gene, D gene, CDR3 DNA, CDR3 protein. D genes are given only for firm matches. Clone size is not always given. Where it is, it says once, few, many or a class for expanded clones.

>14|TRBV27|NA|TRBJ2-7|NA
TGTGCCAGCAGTTTTGGGGGCGCAGGATACGAGCAGTACTTC
CASSFGGAGYEQYF
>13|TRBV6-1|NA|TRBJ1-5|NA
TGTGCCAGCAGTGACCGACAGTATCAGCCCCAGCATTTT
CASSDRQYQPQHF
>15|TRBV5-6|NA|TRBJ1-2|TRBD1
TGTGCCAGCAGCTTCAAGGGACAGGGGGTTTGGGGCTACACCTTC
CASSFKGQGVWGYTF
>14|TRBV19|once|TRBJ1-5|NA
TGTGCCAGTAGTCGACGGGGAGGAAATCAGCCCCAGCATTTT
CASSRRGGNQPQHF
>14|TRBV2|NA|TRBJ2-5|NA
TGTGCCAGTGCGGTTAGGGGAATTCGAGAGACCCAGTACTTC
CASAVRGIRETQYF
>13|TRBV4-2|NA|TRBJ2-1|TRBD2
TGTGCCAGCAGCCAAGTAAGCGGGGGGGCCTTCTTCTTC
CASSQVSGGAFFF
>13|TRBV7-9|NA|TRBJ1-1|TRBD1
TGTGCCAGCAGCTCAGAAGGACAGGTCACAAACCTCTTT
CASSSEGQVTNLF
>17|TRBV9|NA|TRBJ2-3|TRBD1
TGTGCCAGCAGCGTAGACGGGACAGTACTCTCCACAGATACGCAGTATTTT
CASSVDGTVLSTDTQYF
>15|TRBV5-1|few|TRBJ2-1|TRBD1
TGCGCCAGCAGCTTGAATGGACAGGGAATCCATGAGCAGTTCTTC
CASSLNGQGIHEQFF
>17|TRBV19|NA|TRBJ2-3|NA
TGTGCCAGTAGTCCGCCCTCCTCCAGGACAGGCACAGATACGCAGTATTTT
CASSPPSSRTGTDTQYF
>16|TRBV6-4|NA|TRBJ1-4|TRBD1
TGTGCCAGCACCGACTCGACAGGGGCCCGAGATGAAAAACTGTTTTTT
CASTDSTGARDEKLFF
>13|TRBV6-5|once|TRBJ1-1|TRBD1
TGTGCCATCCGAACAGGGGAAGGAGGCGAAGCTTTCTTT
CAIRTGEGGEAFF
>16|TRBV5-8|NA|TRBJ1-5|TRBD1
TGTGCCAGCAGCTTCCGGGACAGGGGGCCCAATCAGCCCCAGCATTTT
CASSFRDRGPNQPQHF